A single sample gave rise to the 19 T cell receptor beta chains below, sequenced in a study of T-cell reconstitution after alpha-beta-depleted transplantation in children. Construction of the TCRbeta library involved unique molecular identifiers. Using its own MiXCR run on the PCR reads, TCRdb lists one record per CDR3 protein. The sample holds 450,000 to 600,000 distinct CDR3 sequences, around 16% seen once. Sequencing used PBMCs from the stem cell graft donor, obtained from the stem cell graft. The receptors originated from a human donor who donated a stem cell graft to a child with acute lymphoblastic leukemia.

The CDR3 here is CASSLRQGHYEQYF. The CDR3 nucleotides are TGTGCCAGCAGCTTACGACAGGGGCACTACGAGCAGTACTTC. The chain couples TRBV14 to TRBJ2-7; TRBD1 matches at 8 bases. V was clipped by 5 bases and J by 3 bases; unmatched bases: 6. The germline V gene encodes CDR1 SGHDN and CDR2 FVKESK. The CDR3 extends over 14 amino acids.

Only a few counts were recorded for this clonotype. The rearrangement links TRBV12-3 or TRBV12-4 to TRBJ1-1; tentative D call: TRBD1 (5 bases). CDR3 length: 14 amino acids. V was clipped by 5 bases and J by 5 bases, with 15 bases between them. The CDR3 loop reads CASSLTGVRTEAFF. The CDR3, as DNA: TGTGCCAGCAGTCTTACAGGTGTCCGGACTGAAGCTTTCTTT.

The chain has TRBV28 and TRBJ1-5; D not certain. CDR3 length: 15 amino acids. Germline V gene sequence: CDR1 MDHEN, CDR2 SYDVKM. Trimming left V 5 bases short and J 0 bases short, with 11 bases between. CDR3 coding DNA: TGTGCCAGCAGTGGCCCCGACAATAGCAATCAGCCCCAGCATTTT. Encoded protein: CASSGPDNSNQPQHF.

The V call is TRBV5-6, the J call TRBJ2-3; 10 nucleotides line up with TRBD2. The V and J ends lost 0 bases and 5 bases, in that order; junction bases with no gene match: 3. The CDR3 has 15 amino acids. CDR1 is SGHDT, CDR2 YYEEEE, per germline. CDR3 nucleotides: TGTGCCAGCAGCTTGGCTAGCGGGAGAATAGATACGCAGTATTTT. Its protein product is CASSLASGRIDTQYF.

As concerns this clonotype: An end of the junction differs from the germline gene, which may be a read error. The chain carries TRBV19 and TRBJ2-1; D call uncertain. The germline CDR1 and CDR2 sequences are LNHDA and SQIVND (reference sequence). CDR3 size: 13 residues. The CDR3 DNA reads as TGTGCCAGTAGTAACTTGGTTTACAATGAGCACTTCTTC. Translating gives CASSNLVYNEHFF.

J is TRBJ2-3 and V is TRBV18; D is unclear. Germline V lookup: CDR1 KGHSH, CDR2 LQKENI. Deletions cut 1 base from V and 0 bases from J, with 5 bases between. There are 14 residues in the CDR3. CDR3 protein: CASSPQTSTDTQYF. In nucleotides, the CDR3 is TGTGCCAGCTCACCACAAACGAGCACAGATACGCAGTATTTT.

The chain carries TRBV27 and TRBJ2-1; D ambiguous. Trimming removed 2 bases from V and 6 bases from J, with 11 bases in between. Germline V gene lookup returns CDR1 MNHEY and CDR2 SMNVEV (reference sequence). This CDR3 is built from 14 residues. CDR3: CASSLGLVVNEQFF. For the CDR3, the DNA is TGTGCCAGCAGTTTAGGGTTAGTTGTCAATGAGCAGTTCTTC.

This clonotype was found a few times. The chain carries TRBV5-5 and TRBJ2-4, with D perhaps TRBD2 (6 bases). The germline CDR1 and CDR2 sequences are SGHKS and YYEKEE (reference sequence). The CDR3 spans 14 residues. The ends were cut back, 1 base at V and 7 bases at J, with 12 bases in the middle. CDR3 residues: CASSLQLAWNIQYF. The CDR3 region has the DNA TGTGCCAGCAGCTTGCAACTAGCCTGGAACATTCAGTACTTC.

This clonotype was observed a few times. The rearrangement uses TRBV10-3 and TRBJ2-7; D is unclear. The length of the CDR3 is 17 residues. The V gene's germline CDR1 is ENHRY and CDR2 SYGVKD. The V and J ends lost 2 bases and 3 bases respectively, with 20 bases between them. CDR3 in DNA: TGTGCCATCAGTGAGGGCCCCTTGGGCGCCTTATACTACGAGCAGTACTTC. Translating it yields CAISEGPLGALYYEQYF.

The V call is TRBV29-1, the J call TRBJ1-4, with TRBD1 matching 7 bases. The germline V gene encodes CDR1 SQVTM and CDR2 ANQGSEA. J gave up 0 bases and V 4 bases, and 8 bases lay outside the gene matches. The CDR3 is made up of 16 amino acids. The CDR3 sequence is CSVVMTGFATNEKLFF. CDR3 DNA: TGCAGCGTTGTCATGACAGGGTTTGCAACTAATGAAAAACTGTTTTTT.

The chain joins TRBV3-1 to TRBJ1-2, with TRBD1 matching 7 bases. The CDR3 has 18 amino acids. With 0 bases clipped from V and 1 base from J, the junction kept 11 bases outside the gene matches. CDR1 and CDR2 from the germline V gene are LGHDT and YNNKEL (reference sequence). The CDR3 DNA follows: TGTGCCAGCAGCCAAGAAGAATCTCCGGACAGGCGTAACTATGGCTACACCTTC. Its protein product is CASSQEESPDRRNYGYTF.

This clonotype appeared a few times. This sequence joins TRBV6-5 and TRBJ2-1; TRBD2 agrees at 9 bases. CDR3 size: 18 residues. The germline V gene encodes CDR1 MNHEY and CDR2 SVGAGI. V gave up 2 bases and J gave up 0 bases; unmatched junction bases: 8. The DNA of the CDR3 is TGTGCCAGCAGTTACGGGGTAGCGGGAGTTCACTCCTACAATGAGCAGTTCTTC. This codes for CASSYGVAGVHSYNEQFF.

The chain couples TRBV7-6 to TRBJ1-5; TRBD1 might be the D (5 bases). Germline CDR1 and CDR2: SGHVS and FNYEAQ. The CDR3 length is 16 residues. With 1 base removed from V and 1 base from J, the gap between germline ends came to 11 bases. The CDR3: CASSLGGRESNQPQHF. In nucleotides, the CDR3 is TGTGCCAGCAGCTTAGGGGGCAGGGAGAGCAATCAGCCCCAGCATTTT.

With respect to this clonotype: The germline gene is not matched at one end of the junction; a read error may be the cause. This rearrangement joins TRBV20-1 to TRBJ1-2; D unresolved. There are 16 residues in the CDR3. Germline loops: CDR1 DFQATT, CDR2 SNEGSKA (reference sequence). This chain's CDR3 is CCARDPEFLEGGGYTF. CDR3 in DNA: TGCTGTGCTAGAGATCCGGAGTTCTTGGAGGGAGGCGGCTACACCTTC.

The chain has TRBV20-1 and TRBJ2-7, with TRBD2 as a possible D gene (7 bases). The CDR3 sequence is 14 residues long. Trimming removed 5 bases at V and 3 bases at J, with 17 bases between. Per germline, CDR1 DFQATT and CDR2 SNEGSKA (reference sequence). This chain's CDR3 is CSADNQGRDYEQYF. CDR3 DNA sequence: TGCAGTGCTGATAATCAGGGGAGGGACTACGAGCAGTACTTC.

CDR3 region: CASSLVWSRYNEQFF. The CDR3 bases are TGTGCCAGCAGCTTAGTGTGGTCCCGGTACAATGAGCAGTTCTTC. V is TRBV7-9 and J is TRBJ2-1, with unresolved D. Looked up from germline, CDR1 is SEHNR and CDR2 is FQNEAQ (reference sequence). The V gene lost 1 base and the J gene lost 4 bases, with 11 bases spanning the gap. This CDR3 contains 15 residues. The full variable domain, with the rest looked up from reference TRBV7-9 and TRBJ2-1, is DTGVSQNPRHKITKRGQNVTFRCDPISEHNRLYWYRQTLGQGPEFLTYFQNEAQLEKSRLLSDRFSAERPKGSFSTLEIQRTEQGDSAMYLCASSLVWSRYNEQFFGPGTRLTVL.

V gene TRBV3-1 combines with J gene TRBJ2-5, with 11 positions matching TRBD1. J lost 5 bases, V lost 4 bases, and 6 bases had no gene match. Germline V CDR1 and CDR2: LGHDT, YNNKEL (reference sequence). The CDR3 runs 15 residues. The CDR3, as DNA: TGTGCCAGCAGCCGTCGGACAGGGGGCGTGGAGACCCAGTACTTC. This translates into CASSRRTGGVETQYF.

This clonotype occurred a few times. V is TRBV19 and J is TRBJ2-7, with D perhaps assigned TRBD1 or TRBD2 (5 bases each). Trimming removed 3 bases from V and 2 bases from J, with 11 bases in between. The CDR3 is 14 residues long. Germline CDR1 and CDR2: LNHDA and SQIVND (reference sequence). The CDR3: CASSMGPRTYEQYF. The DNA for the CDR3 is TGTGCCAGTAGTATGGGACCTCGAACCTACGAGCAGTACTTC.

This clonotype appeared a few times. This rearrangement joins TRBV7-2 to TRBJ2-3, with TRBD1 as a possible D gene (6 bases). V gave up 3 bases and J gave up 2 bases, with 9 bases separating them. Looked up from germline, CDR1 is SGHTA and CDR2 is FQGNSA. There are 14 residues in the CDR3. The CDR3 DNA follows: TGTGCCAGCAGCTTCCGACAGGCCACAGATACGCAGTATTTT. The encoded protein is CASSFRQATDTQYF.